One and the same sample provided the 22 T cell receptor beta chains below, sequenced in a study of T cell responses to AZD1222 COVID-19 vaccine (dated by TCRdb to the early 2020s). Reading the label with the study, this specimen's time point is: about 28 days (+/-7) after the second vaccine dose. The library was produced with the immunoSEQ multiplex PCR assay. TCRdb took over this immuneACCESS table, retaining in-frame rearrangements with V and J assigned. Such tables are incomplete; in checked studies, under half of the missing clones stem from an unresolved V gene, and the remainder is unexplained. Present in this sample are 150,000 to 200,000 clones, 85% to 95% of which were seen just once. Of the sample, about 1.5% falls within the top ten clones. Sequences were derived from peripheral blood, sampled 28 days after the second AZD1222 dose. Receptors originate from an adult who received the AZD1222 COVID-19 vaccine.

This rearrangement joins TRBV2 to TRBJ1-3, with D tentatively TRBD1 (5 bases). The germline CDR1 and CDR2 sequences are SNHLY and FYNNEI. This CDR3 is built from 13 residues. V was trimmed by 6 bases and J by 4 bases, leaving 10 bases between them. The CDR3 loop reads CASRRGEGNTIYF. The CDR3 DNA reads TGTGCCAGCAGAAGGGGCGAAGGAAACACCATATATTTT.

The chain recombines TRBV6-6 with TRBJ1-1; D is unresolved. From germline, CDR1 is MNHNY and CDR2 SVGAGI (reference sequence). The V end was cut by 6 bases, the J end by 11 bases, with 16 bases between. The CDR3 loop spans 12 amino acids. The CDR3 spells CASRDLGPSAFF. DNA for the CDR3: TGTGCCAGCAGGGACCTTGGCCCCTCTGCTTTCTTT.

The J gene is TRBJ1-2, the V gene TRBV12-3 or TRBV12-4; weak D call: TRBD1 (6 bases). The CDR3 is made up of 13 amino acids. Trimming cost V 5 bases and J 4 bases, with 11 bases left between them. The DNA for the CDR3 is TGTGCCAGCAGTGACCGGGACACCTATGGCTACACCTTC. This translates into CASSDRDTYGYTF.

The count of this clone is one. The chain couples TRBV9 to TRBJ1-2, with 10 nucleotides matching TRBD1. The V gene's germline CDR1 is SGDLS and CDR2 YYNGEE. With 0 bases clipped from V and 7 bases from J, the junction kept 3 bases outside the gene matches. This CDR3 spans 14 amino acids. The CDR3 loop is CASSVVGTGVGYTF. The CDR3 bases are TGTGCCAGCAGCGTAGTAGGGACAGGGGTTGGCTACACCTTC. Filled out from reference TRBV9 and TRBJ1-2, the complete variable domain reads DSGVTQTPKHLITATGQRVTLRCSPRSGDLSVYWYQQSLDQGLQFLIQYYNGEERAKGNILERFSAQQFPDLHSELNLSSLELGDSALYFCASSVVGTGVGYTFGSGTRLTVV.

This chain joins TRBV5-1 and TRBJ1-4, with D possibly matching TRBD1 (6 bases). Trimming cost V 2 bases and J 7 bases, with 9 bases left between them. Germline V CDR1 and CDR2: SGHRS, YFSETQ. The CDR3 sequence is 13 residues long. The CDR3 region is CASSFPDSEKLFF. The CDR3 nucleotides read TGCGCCAGCAGCTTCCCGGACAGTGAAAAACTGTTTTTT.

The chain recombines TRBV5-6 with TRBJ1-2, with D maybe TRBD1 (5 bases). With 0 bases removed from V and 4 bases from J, the gap between germline ends came to 7 bases. The CDR3 contains 13 residues. Germline CDR1 is SGHDT and CDR2 is YYEEEE. The CDR3 DNA reads as TGTGCCAGCAGCTTGGGGGGGACCTATGGCTACACCTTC. Amino acids: CASSLGGTYGYTF.

This chain uses TRBV5-1 with TRBJ2-1; D is perhaps TRBD1 (6 bases). Germline CDR1 and CDR2: SGHRS and YFSETQ. The CDR3 has 17 residues. Trimming left V 1 base short and J 2 bases short, with 16 bases between. The CDR3 protein is CASSLSILRTAYNEQFF. CDR3 nucleotide sequence: TGCGCCAGCAGCTTGTCCATCCTCCGGACAGCCTACAATGAGCAGTTCTTC.

The chain joins TRBV7-8 to TRBJ1-5; D remains unclear. Looked up from germline, CDR1 is SGHVS and CDR2 is FQNEAQ. This CDR3 has 16 residues. V was cut by 2 bases and J by 0 bases, with 11 bases left in between. CDR3 in amino acids: CASSLIGFYSNQPQHF. For the CDR3, the DNA is TGTGCCAGCAGCTTAATTGGGTTCTATAGCAATCAGCCCCAGCATTTT.

Points on this clone: Other DNA sequences in this sample translate to the same CDR3. CDR3 sequence: CASSLGPNYGYTF. For the CDR3, the DNA is TGTGCCAGCAGCTTAGGGCCCAACTATGGCTACACCTTC. The rearrangement joins TRBV7-2 to TRBJ1-2; D is uncertain. The CDR3 has 13 amino acids. Germline V gene sequence: CDR1 SGHTA, CDR2 FQGNSA. Trimming shortened V by 1 base and J by 2 bases, and 5 bases separated the two germline ends.

The chain combines TRBV6-5 with TRBJ1-2; possibly TRBD1 for D (6 bases). Trimming left V 4 bases short and J 10 bases short, with 19 bases between. CDR3 length equals 14 residues. CDR1 is MNHEY, CDR2 SVGAGI, per germline. The CDR3 coding sequence is TGTGCCAGCAGTTTCGGGGGGGGGACATCTGACTACACCTTC. Translation: CASSFGGGTSDYTF.

The rearrangement uses TRBV30 and TRBJ1-4; D is ambiguous. The CDR3 totals 14 residues. Trimming stripped 2 bases from V and 4 bases from J, with 11 bases between. The germline gives CDR1 GTSNPN, CDR2 SVGIG (reference sequence). The CDR3 DNA follows: TGTGCCTGGAGTACCGAGACACTTAATGAAAAACTGTTTTTT. This translates into CAWSTETLNEKLFF.

This chain uses TRBV28 with TRBJ2-1; D is undetermined. V lost 7 bases to trimming and J lost 6 bases, with 10 bases between them. The CDR3 has 12 amino acids. CDR1 is MDHEN, CDR2 SYDVKM, per germline. This chain's CDR3 is CASTSPPNEQFF. In DNA, the CDR3 is TGTGCCAGCACCTCTCCCCCCAATGAGCAGTTCTTC.

The chain has TRBV19 and TRBJ2-7, with a possible D match to TRBD2 (5 bases). The germline gives CDR1 LNHDA, CDR2 SQIVND (reference sequence). V was trimmed by 6 bases and J by 3 bases, leaving 12 bases between them. The CDR3 contains 13 residues. The CDR3 is CASSRPGNYEQYF. The CDR3 region has the DNA TGTGCCAGTAGCCGACCCGGGAACTACGAGCAGTACTTC.

V is TRBV27 and J is TRBJ1-5; possibly TRBD1 for D (5 bases). V was cut by 8 bases and J by 2 bases, with 16 bases left in between. Looked up from germline, CDR1 is MNHEY and CDR2 is SMNVEV (reference sequence). This CDR3 region has 15 residues. In DNA form, the CDR3 reads TGTGCCAGCCTCCTTTCAGGGAATGGCAATCAGCCCCAGCATTTT. It encodes CASLLSGNGNQPQHF.

The chain links TRBV7-2 to TRBJ1-2, with D unresolved. Trimming took off 1 base at V and 4 bases at J, with 7 bases between the two ends. The CDR3 length is 13 residues. From germline, CDR1 is SGHTA and CDR2 FQGNSA. Written as DNA, the CDR3 is TGTGCCAGCAGCTTAGGAGGGATCTATGGCTACACCTTC. Its translation: CASSLGGIYGYTF. Variable domain in full (rest from reference TRBV7-2 and TRBJ1-2): GAGVSQSPSNKVTEKGKDVELRCDPISGHTALYWYRQSLGQGLEFLIYFQGNSAPDKSGLPSDRFSAERTGGSVSTLTIQRTQQEDSAVYLCASSLGGIYGYTFGSGTRLTVV.

This chain joins TRBV12-3 or TRBV12-4 and TRBJ1-2; D ambiguous. The length of the CDR3 is 12 residues. Trimming pared 5 bases from V and 4 bases from J, leaving 8 bases between. CDR3 in DNA: TGTGCCAGCAGTCAACTGTTCTATGGCTACACCTTC. This sequence encodes CASSQLFYGYTF.

This rearrangement joins TRBV5-1 to TRBJ2-7; D is unclear. The V end was cut by 1 base, the J end by 0 bases, with 17 bases between. The CDR3 consists of 17 residues. Germline CDR1 is SGHRS and CDR2 is YFSETQ. The chain's CDR3 is CASSLPPRAPISYEQYF. Here the CDR3 DNA reads TGCGCCAGCAGCTTGCCGCCTCGAGCGCCCATCTCCTACGAGCAGTACTTC.

This chain joins TRBV5-1 and TRBJ1-4; D is perhaps TRBD1 (5 bases). V was trimmed by 3 bases and J by 0 bases, leaving 12 bases between them. The CDR3 runs 16 residues. Germline CDR1 reads SGHRS; CDR2 reads YFSETQ. The CDR3 nucleotides are TGCGCCAGCAGCTCGGAGGACACACCAACTAATGAAAAACTGTTTTTT. The encoded protein is CASSSEDTPTNEKLFF.

J is TRBJ1-5 and V is TRBV27; TRBD1 agrees at 9 bases. Trimming at V came to 6 bases and at J to 5 bases, leaving 8 bases not matched to a gene. The CDR3 extends over 15 amino acids. CDR1 and CDR2 from the germline V gene are MNHEY and SMNVEV (reference sequence). The CDR3 nucleotides are TGTGCCAGCAGACCATTGGGGGACAGGGATCAGCCCCAGCATTTT. It encodes CASRPLGDRDQPQHF.

This chain links TRBV18 with TRBJ2-2; D unresolved. The V end lost 2 bases, the J end lost 2 bases, and 3 bases lay between the germline ends. Germline assignment: CDR1 KGHSH and CDR2 LQKENI. There are 13 residues in the CDR3. The CDR3 coding sequence is TGTGCCAGCTCACCAATAAACACCGGGGAGCTGTTTTTT. Its protein is CASSPINTGELFF.

The chain uses TRBV5-1 and TRBJ1-1; tentative D call: TRBD1 (5 bases). The CDR3 runs 14 residues. Germline-derived CDR1 and CDR2 are SGHRS and YFSETQ. Between the trimmed V and J ends, which lost 5 bases and 0 bases, there was a span of 11 bases. CDR3 sequence: CASSQTGLNTEAFF. CDR3 nucleotide sequence: TGCGCCAGCAGTCAAACAGGCCTGAACACTGAAGCTTTCTTT. Supplemented by reference TRBV5-1 and TRBJ1-1, the full variable domain reads KAGVTQTPRYLIKTRGQQVTLSCSPISGHRSVSWYQQTPGQGLQFLFEYFSETQRNKGNFPGRFSGRQFSNSRSEMNVSTLELGDSALYLCASSQTGLNTEAFFGQGTRLTVV.

In this sample, this clone turned up once. The chain uses TRBV19 and TRBJ1-1, with D unclear. Germline V lookup: CDR1 LNHDA, CDR2 SQIVND (reference sequence). This CDR3 region has 14 residues. The ends were cut back, 10 bases at V and 0 bases at J, with 15 bases in the middle. The CDR3 loop is CANPPRLLNTEAFF. The CDR3 nucleotides are TGTGCCAACCCCCCCAGGCTTTTGAACACTGAAGCTTTCTTT.